Below are 17 T cell receptor beta chains sequenced from a single sample in a study of blood T cell repertoires in COVID-19. Sequencing used immunoSEQ multiplex PCR; TCRdb keeps in-frame clones, though not all of them. This sample yields some 170,000 clones, of which 80% are seen a single time; about 6% belongs to the top ten. Specimen: PBMCs or T cells enriched from blood (not recorded which). The receptor set was obtained from a man in his forties who had recovered from COVID-19.

V gene TRBV24-1 combines with J gene TRBJ1-5; TRBD1 is a possible D gene (5 bases). This CDR3 has 13 residues. From germline, CDR1 is KGHDR and CDR2 SFDVKD. The V and J ends lost 4 bases and 4 bases respectively, with 7 bases between them. The chain's CDR3 is CATSEAGNQPQHF. The DNA for the CDR3 is TGTGCCACCAGTGAGGCAGGGAATCAGCCCCAGCATTTT.

The chain's CDR3 is CASSNRGPSVQPQHF. DNA for the CDR3: TGTGCCAGTAGTAACAGGGGGCCTTCGGTTCAGCCCCAGCATTTT. The chain joins TRBV19 to TRBJ1-5; 9 nucleotides agree with TRBD1. Trimming took 4 bases from V and 6 from J; bases not matched to a gene: 7. The germline gives CDR1 LNHDA, CDR2 SQIVND (reference sequence). CDR3 length: 15 residues. The full variable domain, its missing parts supplied by reference TRBV19 and TRBJ1-5, is DGGITQSPKYLFRKEGQNVTLSCEQNLNHDAMYWYRQDPGQGLRLIYYSQIVNDFQKGDIAEGYSVSREKKESFPLTVTSAQKNPTAFYLCASSNRGPSVQPQHFGDGTRLSIL.

As for this clone: The same CDR3 is also encoded by other DNA sequences in this sample. The J gene is TRBJ1-1, the V gene TRBV5-1; the match to TRBD1 covers 8 bases. The CDR3 has 13 residues. Germline CDR1 SGHRS, CDR2 YFSETQ. The ends lost 3 bases at V and 3 bases at J; junction bases unmatched: 1. The CDR3 region has the DNA TGCGCCAGCAGCTCACAGGGGGACACTGAAGCTTTCTTT. Translation: CASSSQGDTEAFF.

As regards this clone: This may be a read error: a much more frequent sequence differs by one nucleotide. The chain employs TRBV7-2 and TRBJ2-3; D call uncertain. Germline values: CDR1 SGHTA, CDR2 FQGNSA. The V end lost 5 bases, the J end lost 5 bases, and 5 bases lay between the germline ends. This CDR3 has 11 residues. Here the CDR3 DNA reads TGTGCCAGCAGCCCGAGAGATACGCAGTATTTT. This translates into CASSPRDTQYF. The entire variable domain, with the rest obtained from reference TRBV7-2 and TRBJ2-3, is as follows: GAGVSQSPSNKVTEKGKDVELRCDPISGHTALYWYRQSLGQGLEFLIYFQGNSAPDKSGLPSDRFSAERTGGSVSTLTIQRTQQEDSAVYLCASSPRDTQYFGPGTRLTVL.

The chain recombines TRBV11-2 with TRBJ1-5, with a weak D call TRBD1 (5 bases). The length of the CDR3 is 13 residues. The germline V and J ends were trimmed by 5 bases and 7 bases, with 12 bases remaining between them. Germline lookup yields CDR1 SGHAT and CDR2 FQNNGV. The CDR3 loop is CASSLQGEQPQHF. The CDR3, as DNA: TGTGCCAGCAGCCTCCAGGGCGAACAGCCCCAGCATTTT.

V usage is TRBV7-3 and J usage is TRBJ2-2; TRBD2 might be the D (5 bases). Germline V lookup: CDR1 SGHTA, CDR2 FQGTGA. This CDR3 is built from 15 residues. The V end was cut by 4 bases, the J end by 8 bases, with 17 bases between. CDR3 amino acids: CASSYALNPGGELFF. CDR3 coding DNA: TGTGCCAGCAGCTATGCGCTTAACCCGGGAGGGGAGCTGTTTTTT.

This rearrangement joins TRBV18 to TRBJ2-1; possibly TRBD1 for D (6 bases). Looked up from germline, CDR1 is KGHSH and CDR2 is LQKENI. This CDR3 has 14 amino acids. Trimming removed 2 bases at V and 6 bases at J, with 11 bases between. CDR3 coding DNA: TGTGCCAGCTCACCATGGCAGGGGACCAATGAGCAGTTCTTC. Its protein product is CASSPWQGTNEQFF.

The rearrangement links TRBV30 to TRBJ1-2; 8 positions agree with TRBD1. CDR3 length: 13 residues. J lost 3 bases, V lost 6 bases, and 6 bases had no gene match. The germline V gene has CDR1 GTSNPN and CDR2 SVGIG (reference sequence). CDR3 in DNA: TGTGCCTGTTCAGGGGGCAGGGACTATGGCTACACCTTC. Its translation: CACSGGRDYGYTF. Drawing the rest from reference TRBV30 and TRBJ1-2, the complete variable domain is SQTIHQWPATLVQPVGSPLSLECTVEGTSNPNLYWYRQAAGRGLQLLFYSVGIGQISSEVPQNLSASRPQDRQFILSSKKLLLSDSGFYLCACSGGRDYGYTFGSGTRLTVV.

The chain has TRBV28 and TRBJ2-5; 8 bases line up with TRBD1. Per germline, CDR1 MDHEN and CDR2 SYDVKM. The trim removed 3 bases at V and 0 bases at J, leaving 9 bases unmatched. CDR3 length equals 17 residues. The CDR3 DNA sequence: TGTGCCAGCAGTTTCGGGGGACAGGAGATTCACCAAGAGACCCAGTACTTC. Its protein product is CASSFGGQEIHQETQYF.

The chain links TRBV30 to TRBJ1-1; the D gene is possibly TRBD1 (5 bases). This CDR3 contains 14 residues. Germline-derived CDR1 and CDR2 are GTSNPN and SVGIG (reference sequence). With 2 bases removed from V and 5 bases from J, the gap between germline ends came to 15 bases. Here the CDR3 DNA reads TGTGCCTGGAGTTTAGGGGAGGTTAAAACTGAAGCTTTCTTT. This gives the protein CAWSLGEVKTEAFF.

This chain joins TRBV21-1 and TRBJ1-2. TRBV21-1 is a documented pseudogene. This CDR3 has 12 residues. CDR3 region: CASEMVNGGYTF. The CDR3 DNA sequence: TGTGCCAGCGAGATGGTGAACGGGGGCTACACCTTC.

The gene calls are TRBV27 and TRBJ1-1; tentatively, D is TRBD1 (5 bases). The V end lost 6 bases, the J end lost 1 base, and 24 bases lay between the germline ends. CDR1 is MNHEY and CDR2 is SMNVEV in the germline V gene (reference sequence). CDR3 length: 18 amino acids. CDR3 in amino acids: CASSIRGDWAASNTEAFF. CDR3 sequence (DNA): TGTGCCAGCAGCATAAGAGGGGACTGGGCCGCCTCGAACACTGAAGCTTTCTTT.

This rearrangement joins TRBV5-1 to TRBJ2-2; possible D gene TRBD1, 6 bases. The CDR3 is 17 amino acids. The ends were cut back, 3 bases at V and 0 bases at J, with 15 bases in the middle. Germline V lookup: CDR1 SGHRS, CDR2 YFSETQ. This CDR3 reads CASSSNPTGANTGELFF. In nucleotides, the CDR3 is TGCGCCAGCAGCTCGAACCCGACAGGAGCGAACACCGGGGAGCTGTTTTTT. Supplemented by reference TRBV5-1 and TRBJ2-2, the full variable domain reads KAGVTQTPRYLIKTRGQQVTLSCSPISGHRSVSWYQQTPGQGLQFLFEYFSETQRNKGNFPGRFSGRQFSNSRSEMNVSTLELGDSALYLCASSSNPTGANTGELFFGEGSRLTVL.

The table lists this clone with many counts. V usage is TRBV9 and J usage is TRBJ2-6; a weak D match, TRBD2 (6 bases). The V gene lost 8 bases and the J gene lost 0 bases, with 9 bases spanning the gap. The germline V gene has CDR1 SGDLS and CDR2 YYNGEE. The CDR3 is 14 amino acids. CDR3 bases: TGTGCCAGTACGGAGGGCTCTGGGGCCAACGTCCTGACTTTC. Encoded protein: CASTEGSGANVLTF.

The gene calls are TRBV5-1 and TRBJ2-3; D is unclear. V was pared by 1 base and J by 6 bases, with 6 bases between. CDR3 length: 12 residues. Germline V gene sequence: CDR1 SGHRS, CDR2 YFSETQ. In DNA form, the CDR3 reads TGCGCCAGCAGCTTGCCTTCCGATACGCAGTATTTT. As protein: CASSLPSDTQYF.

V is TRBV4-2 and J is TRBJ1-6; D gene uncertain. The CDR3 has 15 residues. Germline V lookup: CDR1 LGHNA, CDR2 YNFKEQ. Trimming removed 3 bases at V and 2 bases at J, with 8 bases between. CDR3 protein: CASSHSPAYNSPLHF. As DNA, the CDR3 is TGTGCCAGCAGCCACTCCCCAGCCTATAATTCACCCCTCCACTTT.

The genes are TRBV5-4 and TRBJ2-7, with D tentatively TRBD2 (5 bases). The germline V and J ends were trimmed by 7 bases and 0 bases, with 14 bases remaining between them. The CDR3 contains 14 residues. Germline V gene lookup returns CDR1 SGHNT and CDR2 YYREEE (reference sequence). The CDR3 loop is CASSPSGNSYEQYV. Written as DNA, the CDR3 is TGTGCCAGCTCACCGTCGGGGAACTCCTACGAGCAGTACGTC.